Reported below is one TCR beta chain. Its specificity is unknown. The data were obtained in a study of neoadjuvant anti-PD-1 for oral cavity cancer. The CDR3 has 15 amino acids. The germline CDR1 and CDR2 sequences are MNHEY and SVGAGI. Trimming shortened V by 5 bases and J by 5 bases, and 15 bases separated the two germline ends. Findings of the study overall: Higher pretreatment blood Treg/Th17 ratios correlated with higher pretreatment blood and lower post-treatment tumor TCRbeta clonality. Each response group had just a few patients in TCR analyses.

Clones were sequenced by immunoSEQ multiplex PCR, and TCRdb holds only the in-frame ones, with some missing. The sample holds about 12,000 clones, roughly 60% seen once. The patients had HPV-negative, locally advanced oral cavity squamous cell carcinoma. The sequence derives from a person between 40 and 85 years old with oral cavity squamous cell carcinoma. The donor label of this sample is uncertain. The chain links TRBV6-5 to TRBJ2-2; perhaps TRBD2 as D (7 bases). The material sequenced was tumor tissue, taken before nivolumab (anti-PD-1) treatment. Here the CDR3 reads CASSVGGRRTGELFF. The CDR3 region has the DNA TGTGCCAGCAGTGTCGGGGGGCGCCGGACCGGGGAGCTGTTTTTT.